This T cell receptor beta chain was obtained from a study of neurological immune-mediated disorders. This clonotype appeared many times. Its antigen remains unidentified. TCRdb recomputed calls from the 5' RACE reads with MiXCR, one row per CDR3 protein. The sample lists about 89,000 distinct CDR3 sequences, approximately 2.8% seen once, with 1.1% in the top ten. Broader study findings: HTLV-1-associated myelopathy ranked highest for TCR clonal expansion and multiple sclerosis lowest, beneath healthy controls.

The unsorted libraries were prepared from 2 million PBMCs (stored at -80 C). Germline V gene data show CDR1 as MDHEN and CDR2 as SYDVKM. The CDR3 consists of 13 residues. Trimming took 6 bases from V and 3 from J, leaving 12 bases between them. The rearrangement joins TRBV28 to TRBJ2-7; D unclear. Sequences were obtained from PBMCs. The sequence derives from a woman in her twenties or thirties with multiple sclerosis. The CDR3 region is CASRPPRHYEQYF. In DNA form, the CDR3 reads TGTGCCAGCAGACCTCCTAGGCACTACGAGCAGTACTTC.